A single sample gave rise to the 2 T cell receptor beta chains below, sequenced in a study of PD-1 blockade in classical Hodgkin lymphoma. Profiling relied on immunoSEQ multiplex PCR, and the TCRdb table lists in-frame clones only, not all of them. The repertoire holds under 20,000 clones, with 80% to 95% as singletons. The time point denotes: newly diagnosed, previously untreated cHL patient sample. Magnetic depletion of unwanted cells isolated CD4+ T cells from thawed PBMCs. Sequenced material: CD4+ T cells from blood. These receptors all stem from a human donor with classical Hodgkin lymphoma.

This clone was counted a single time. V is TRBV10-3 and J is TRBJ2-3; the match to TRBD2 covers 13 bases. The CDR3 length is 14 residues. V dropped 4 bases and J dropped 10; count of bases not matched to a gene: 5. From germline, CDR1 is ENHRY and CDR2 SYGVKD. CDR3 in amino acids: CAISVTSGRDAQYF. The CDR3 DNA sequence: TGTGCCATCAGTGTAACTAGCGGGAGGGATGCGCAGTATTTT.

J is TRBJ2-7 and V is TRBV10-2, with 11 bases that match TRBD1. Trimming took 4 bases from V and 6 from J; bases not matched to a gene: 2. The germline gives CDR1 WSHSY, CDR2 SAAADI. The CDR3 extends over 13 amino acids. CDR3 in DNA: TGCGCCAGCAGTGCGGACAGGGGGCTCGAGCAGTACTTC. The encoded protein is CASSADRGLEQYF.